What follows are 9 T cell receptor beta chains derived from one specimen sequenced in a study of T cell responses to AZD1222 COVID-19 vaccine. Assay used: immunoSEQ multiplex PCR; TCRdb lists only in-frame clones, some missing. The repertoire has about 130,000 clones, nearly 90% of them found once; the top ten carry 8% to 10%. Here the sequenced sample was peripheral blood, taken 28 days after the second AZD1222 dose. The origin of the receptors is an adult who received the AZD1222 COVID-19 vaccine.

V is TRBV19 and J is TRBJ1-3; the D is unclear. The CDR3 covers 13 residues. Trimming removed 8 bases from V and 1 base from J, with 9 bases in between. The germline CDR1 and CDR2 sequences are LNHDA and SQIVND (reference sequence). The CDR3 region has the DNA TGTGCCAGTTCCGGCCAATCTGGAAACACCATATATTTT. Encoded protein: CASSGQSGNTIYF.

The rearrangement links TRBV2 to TRBJ1-5; D call uncertain. The CDR3 covers 14 residues. CDR1 is SNHLY and CDR2 is FYNNEI in the germline V gene. Trimming stripped 2 bases from V and 0 bases from J, with 5 bases between. The CDR3 here is CASSEPYSNQPQHF. The CDR3 bases are TGTGCCAGCAGTGAACCTTATAGCAATCAGCCCCAGCATTTT.

The chain combines TRBV19 with TRBJ2-5, with 15 bases identical to TRBD2. The V and J ends lost 6 bases and 4 bases, in that order; junction bases with no gene match: 9. The germline CDR1 and CDR2 sequences are LNHDA and SQIVND (reference sequence). The CDR3 has 17 residues. DNA of the CDR3: TGTGCCAGTAGCCGGGGACTAGCGGGAGGAGGAGGAGAGACCCAGTACTTC. It codes for CASSRGLAGGGGETQYF.

Regarding this clone: One end of the junction fails to match germline, which may point to a read error. V is TRBV29-1 and J is TRBJ1-1, with D possibly being TRBD1 (6 bases). Germline-derived CDR1 and CDR2 are SQVTM and ANQGSEA. The CDR3 contains 15 residues. Here the CDR3 DNA reads TGCAGCGTAGAAGGGGGGACCAACATGAACACTGAAGCTTTCTTT. Protein sequence: CSVEGGTNMNTEAFF. The variable domain in full, completed from reference TRBV29-1 and TRBJ1-1, reads SAVISQKPSRDICQRGTSLTIQCQVDSQVTMMFWYRQQPGQSLTLIATANQGSEATYESGFVIDKFPISRPNLTFSTLTVSNMSPEDSSIYLCSVEGGTNMNTEAFFGQGTRLTVV.

The chain recombines TRBV5-1 with TRBJ1-1, with D hard to call. Germline V lookup: CDR1 SGHRS, CDR2 YFSETQ. V lost 0 bases to trimming and J lost 1 base, with 4 bases between them. This CDR3 is built from 13 residues. CDR3 protein: CASSLDTNTEAFF. The CDR3 nucleotides are TGCGCCAGCAGCTTGGACACGAACACTGAAGCTTTCTTT.

The rearrangement joins TRBV12-3 or TRBV12-4 to TRBJ1-5, with unresolved D. The CDR3 extends over 13 amino acids. The V and J ends lost 3 bases and 4 bases respectively, with 7 bases between them. Here the CDR3 reads CASSLAENQPQHF. In DNA, the CDR3 is TGTGCCAGCAGTTTGGCTGAGAATCAGCCCCAGCATTTT.

V is TRBV7-2 and J is TRBJ1-2; maybe TRBD1 (6 bases). Trimming took off 2 bases at V and 7 bases at J, with 23 bases between the two ends. The CDR3 has 17 residues. From germline, CDR1 is SGHTA and CDR2 FQGNSA. Here the CDR3 reads CASSLKRWGAGDRGYTF. The CDR3 region has the DNA TGTGCCAGCAGCTTAAAGAGGTGGGGCGCAGGGGACCGTGGCTACACCTTC.

V usage is TRBV21-1 and J usage is TRBJ1-5; TRBD1, as called in the table, went unchecked against the DNA. TRBV21-1 is described as a pseudogene. The CDR3 consists of 17 residues. The CDR3, as DNA: TGTGCCAGCACTACCGACAGGGAGGATAGAGACAATCAGCCCCAGCATTTT. It specifies CASTTDREDRDNQPQHF.

The rearrangement uses TRBV5-4 and TRBJ2-2, with D uncertain. Germline CDR1 is SGHNT and CDR2 is YYREEE (reference sequence). Trimming stripped 4 bases from V and 3 bases from J, with 7 bases between. CDR3 length: 13 residues. The CDR3 DNA follows: TGTGCCAGCAGCCGTTCCGACACCGGGGAGCTGTTTTTT. It is translated as CASSRSDTGELFF.